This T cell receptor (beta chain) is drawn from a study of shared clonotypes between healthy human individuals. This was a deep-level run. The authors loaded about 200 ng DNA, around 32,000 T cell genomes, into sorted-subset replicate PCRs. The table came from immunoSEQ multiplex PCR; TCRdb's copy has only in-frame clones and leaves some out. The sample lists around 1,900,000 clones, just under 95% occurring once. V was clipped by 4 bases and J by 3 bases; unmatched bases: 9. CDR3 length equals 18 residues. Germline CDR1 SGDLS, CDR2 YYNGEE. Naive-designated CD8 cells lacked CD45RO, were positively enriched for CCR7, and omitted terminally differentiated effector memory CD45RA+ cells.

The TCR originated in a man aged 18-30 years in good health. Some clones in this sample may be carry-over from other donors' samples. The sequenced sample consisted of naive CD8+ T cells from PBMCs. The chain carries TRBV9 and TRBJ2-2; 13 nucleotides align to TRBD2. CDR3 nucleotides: TGTGCCAGCAGCCACTCATATGGACTAGCGGGAGACACCGGGGAGCTGTTTTTT. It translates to CASSHSYGLAGDTGELFF. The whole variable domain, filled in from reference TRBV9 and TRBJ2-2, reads DSGVTQTPKHLITATGQRVTLRCSPRSGDLSVYWYQQSLDQGLQFLIQYYNGEERAKGNILERFSAQQFPDLHSELNLSSLELGDSALYFCASSHSYGLAGDTGELFFGEGSRLTVL.